A selection of T cell receptor beta chains follows, all from one sample in a study of blood T cell repertoires in COVID-19. The data were produced by immunoSEQ multiplex PCR, yet TCRdb's version contains in-frame clones alone and is incomplete. This sample yields 150,000 or so clones, of which approximately 88% are seen a single time; around 13% belongs to the top ten. The sequencing sample was made of PBMCs or T cells enriched from blood (not recorded which). These receptors were collected from a woman aged 60-70 years who had recovered from COVID-19. Each CDR3 is given with its conserved first and last residue. D genes are given only for firm matches. Clone size appears in some rows only: once, few, many, or a class for an expanded clone.

D gene	clone size	J gene	V gene	CDR3 protein	CDR3 DNA
-	-	TRBJ1-1	TRBV5-1	CASSLGLGVTEAFF	TGCGCCAGCAGCTTGGGACTCGGGGTCACTGAAGCTTTCTTT
-	-	TRBJ1-1	TRBV20-1	CSASRGTEAFF	TGCAGTGCTTCACGGGGGACTGAAGCTTTCTTT
-	-	TRBJ1-6	TRBV27	CASSSETGLNSPLHF	TGTGCCAGCAGCTCGGAGACAGGACTTAATTCACCCCTCCACTTT
TRBD1	-	TRBJ1-3	TRBV5-1	CASHKDRALDSGNTIYF	TGCGCCAGCCATAAGGACAGGGCCCTAGACTCTGGAAACACCATATATTTT
-	-	TRBJ1-5	TRBV6-4	CASSDSEDQPQHF	TGTGCCAGCAGTGACTCGGAGGATCAGCCCCAGCATTTT
-	-	TRBJ1-3	TRBV28	CASSGWGAGNTIYF	TGTGCCAGCAGTGGCTGGGGGGCTGGAAACACCATATATTTT
-	-	TRBJ1-1	TRBV30	CAWRKPQGREAFF	TGTGCCTGGAGAAAACCACAGGGACGGGAAGCTTTCTTT
TRBD1	once	TRBJ1-3	TRBV3-1/TRBV3-2	CASSPGQAGNTIYF	TGTGCCAGCAGCCCGGGACAGGCTGGAAACACCATATATTTT
TRBD1	-	TRBJ1-4	TRBV2	CASRHATGEGSTNEKLFF	TGTGCCAGCAGACACGCGACAGGGGAGGGATCAACTAATGAAAAACTGTTTTTT
-	-	TRBJ1-1	TRBV5-1	CASCRDSPRTEAFF	TGCGCCAGCTGCAGGGATTCCCCGCGGACTGAAGCTTTCTTT
TRBD2	-	TRBJ2-5	TRBV2	CASSRVSGGEKTQYF	TGTGCCAGCAGCAGGGTTAGCGGGGGCGAAAAGACCCAGTACTTC
-	few	TRBJ1-2	TRBV18	CASSPPLEANPYGYTF	TGTGCCAGCTCACCTCCCCTGGAGGCAAACCCTTATGGCTACACCTTC
TRBD1	once	TRBJ1-2	TRBV4-1	CASSQGTGDLYGYTF	TGCGCCAGCAGCCAAGGGACAGGGGACCTATATGGCTACACCTTC
TRBD1	-	TRBJ2-3	TRBV9	CASSPRTGVSTDTQYF	TGTGCCAGCAGCCCGCGGACAGGGGTCAGCACAGATACGCAGTATTTT
-	-	TRBJ1-5	TRBV19	CASSRSTLEPQHF	TGTGCCAGTAGTCGATCGACTCTTGAGCCCCAGCATTTT
-	-	TRBJ2-1	TRBV4-1	CASSLAVSSYNEQFF	TGCGCCAGCAGCCTAGCGGTGAGCTCCTACAATGAGCAGTTCTTC
TRBD1	few	TRBJ1-2	TRBV9	CASSGVRGVNYGYTF	TGTGCCAGCAGCGGAGTCAGGGGGGTTAACTATGGCTACACCTTC
-	-	TRBJ2-5	TRBV7-9	CASSFLDSAQYF	TGTGCCAGCAGCTTTCTAGATTCGGCCCAGTACTTC
-	-	TRBJ1-2	TRBV19	CASKRDNNYGYTF	TGTGCCAGTAAGCGGGACAACAACTATGGCTACACCTTC
-	-	TRBJ1-3	TRBV11-2	CASSSTVSGNTIYF	TGTGCCAGCAGTTCGACAGTCTCTGGAAACACCATATATTTT
TRBD2	once	TRBJ2-4	TRBV11-2	CASSPSSFPGLADIQYF	TGTGCCAGCAGCCCGAGTAGTTTTCCGGGGCTAGCGGACATTCAGTACTTC
TRBD1	-	TRBJ2-7	TRBV11-1	CASSLAWDRGYEQYF	TGTGCCAGCAGCTTAGCCTGGGACAGAGGCTACGAGCAGTACTTC
-	-	TRBJ2-3	TRBV24-1	CATSQGHTDTQYF	TGTGCCACCAGTCAGGGACACACAGATACGCAGTATTTT
TRBD2	-	TRBJ2-1	TRBV5-4	CASSLAAGAGGLNEQFF	TGTGCCAGCAGCTTGGCCGCGGGAGCGGGTGGGTTGAATGAGCAGTTCTTC
-	-	TRBJ1-1	TRBV5-8	CASSSWWEGTEAFF	TGTGCCAGCAGCTCCTGGTGGGAGGGGACTGAAGCTTTCTTT
TRBD2	-	TRBJ2-3	TRBV7-6	CASSSGLAGQDTQYF	TGTGCCAGCAGCTCGGGACTAGCGGGCCAGGATACGCAGTATTTT
-	-	TRBJ2-1	TRBV29-1	CSVMQGRHGSYNEQFF	TGCAGTGTCATGCAGGGGCGGCATGGGTCCTACAATGAGCAGTTCTTC
-	few	TRBJ1-2	TRBV30	CAWSTSILRDTLFQGYTF	TGTGCCTGGAGCACATCTATCCTCCGGGACACCCTGTTTCAGGGCTACACCTTC
-	-	TRBJ2-5	TRBV3-1/TRBV3-2	CASSHTGIGHQETQYF	TGTGCCAGCAGTCATACAGGGATAGGGCACCAAGAGACCCAGTACTTC
TRBD1	-	TRBJ1-1	TRBV12-3/TRBV12-4	CASSRTGRVEAFF	TGTGCCAGCAGTAGGACAGGGCGAGTTGAAGCTTTCTTT
TRBD1	-	TRBJ2-5	TRBV15	CATSRPGQGLASAQYF	TGTGCCACCAGCAGACCTGGACAGGGTTTGGCTTCGGCCCAGTACTTC
TRBD1	-	TRBJ2-5	TRBV18	CASSGRGRGQETQYF	TGTGCCAGCTCAGGCAGGGGGCGAGGGCAAGAGACCCAGTACTTC
TRBD1	-	TRBJ2-7	TRBV3-1/TRBV3-2	CASSSRDREDHEQYF	TGTGCCAGCAGCTCCCGGGACAGGGAGGACCACGAGCAGTACTTC
TRBD1	-	TRBJ2-7	TRBV19	CASRDRDRASYEQYF	TGTGCCAGTAGGGACCGGGACAGGGCCTCCTACGAGCAGTACTTC
-	-	TRBJ2-2	TRBV6-5	CASRHLDTGELFF	TGTGCCAGCAGACACCTAGACACCGGGGAGCTGTTTTTT
TRBD1	few	TRBJ1-2	TRBV27	CASSITGAYGYTF	TGTGCCAGCAGTATAACAGGGGCTTATGGCTACACCTTC
TRBD1	-	TRBJ1-5	TRBV19	CASSSQTGWNQPQHF	TGTGCCAGTAGTTCTCAGACAGGGTGGAATCAGCCCCAGCATTTT
-	-	TRBJ1-1	TRBV19	CASSMRGNTEAFF	TGTGCCAGTAGTATGCGAGGGAACACTGAAGCTTTCTTT